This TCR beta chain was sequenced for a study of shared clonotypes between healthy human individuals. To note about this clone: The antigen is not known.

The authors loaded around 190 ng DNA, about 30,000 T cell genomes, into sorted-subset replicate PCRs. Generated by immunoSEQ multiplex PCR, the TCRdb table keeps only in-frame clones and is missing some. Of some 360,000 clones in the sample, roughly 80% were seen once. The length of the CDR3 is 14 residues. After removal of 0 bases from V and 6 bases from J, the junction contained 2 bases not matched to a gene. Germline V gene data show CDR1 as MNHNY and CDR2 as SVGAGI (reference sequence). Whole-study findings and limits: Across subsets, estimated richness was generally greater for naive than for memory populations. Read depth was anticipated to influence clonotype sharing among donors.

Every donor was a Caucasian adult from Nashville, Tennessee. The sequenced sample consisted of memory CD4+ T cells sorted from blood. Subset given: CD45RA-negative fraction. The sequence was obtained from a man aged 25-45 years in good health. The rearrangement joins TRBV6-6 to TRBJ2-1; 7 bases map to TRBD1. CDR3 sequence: CASSYSEGANEQFF. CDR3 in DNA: TGTGCCAGCAGTTACTCTGAGGGGGCCAATGAGCAGTTCTTC.